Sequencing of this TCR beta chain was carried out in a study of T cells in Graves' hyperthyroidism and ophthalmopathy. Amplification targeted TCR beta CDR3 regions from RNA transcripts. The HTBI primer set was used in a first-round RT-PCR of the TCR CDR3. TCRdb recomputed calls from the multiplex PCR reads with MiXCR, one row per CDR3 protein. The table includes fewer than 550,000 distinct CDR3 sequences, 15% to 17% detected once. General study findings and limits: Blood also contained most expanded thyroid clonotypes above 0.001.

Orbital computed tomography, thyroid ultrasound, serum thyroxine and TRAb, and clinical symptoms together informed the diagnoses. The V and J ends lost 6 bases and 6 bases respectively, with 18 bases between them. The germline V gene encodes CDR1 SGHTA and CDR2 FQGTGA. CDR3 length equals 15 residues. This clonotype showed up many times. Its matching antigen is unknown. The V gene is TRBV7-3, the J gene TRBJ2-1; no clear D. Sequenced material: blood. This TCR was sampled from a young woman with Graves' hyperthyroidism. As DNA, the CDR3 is TGTGCCAGCAGTCTTGCACCGCTTGGTAGCAATGAGCAGTTCTTC. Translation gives CASSLAPLGSNEQFF. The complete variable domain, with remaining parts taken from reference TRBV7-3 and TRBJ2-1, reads GAGVSQTPSNKVTEKGKYVELRCDPISGHTALYWYRQSLGQGPEFLIYFQGTGAADDSGLPNDRFFAVRPEGSVSTLKIQRTERGDSAVYLCASSLAPLGSNEQFFGPGTRLTVL.